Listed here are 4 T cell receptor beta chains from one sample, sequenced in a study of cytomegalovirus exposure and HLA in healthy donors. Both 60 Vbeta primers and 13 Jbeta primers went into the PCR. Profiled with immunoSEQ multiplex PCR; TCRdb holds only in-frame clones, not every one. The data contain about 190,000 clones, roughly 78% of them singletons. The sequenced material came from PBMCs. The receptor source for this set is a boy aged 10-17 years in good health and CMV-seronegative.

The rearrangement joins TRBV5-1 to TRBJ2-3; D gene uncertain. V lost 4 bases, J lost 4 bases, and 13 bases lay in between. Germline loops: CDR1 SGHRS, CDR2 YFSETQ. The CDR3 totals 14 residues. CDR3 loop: CASSPVESPDTQYF. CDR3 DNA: TGCGCCAGCAGCCCCGTCGAAAGCCCAGATACGCAGTATTTT.

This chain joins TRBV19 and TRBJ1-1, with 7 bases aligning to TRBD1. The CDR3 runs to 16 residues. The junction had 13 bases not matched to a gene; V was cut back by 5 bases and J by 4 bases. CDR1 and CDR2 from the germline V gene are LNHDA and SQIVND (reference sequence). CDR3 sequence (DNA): TGTGCCAGTAGTGGGGTACAGGGGTTCTGGAGCACTGAAGCTTTCTTT. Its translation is CASSGVQGFWSTEAFF.

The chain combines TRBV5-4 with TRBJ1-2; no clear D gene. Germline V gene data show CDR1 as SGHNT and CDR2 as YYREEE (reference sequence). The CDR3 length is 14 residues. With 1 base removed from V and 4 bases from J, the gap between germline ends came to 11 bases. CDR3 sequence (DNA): TGTGCCAGCAGCTTGAAGGTCGAGGTCTATGGCTACACCTTC. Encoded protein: CASSLKVEVYGYTF.

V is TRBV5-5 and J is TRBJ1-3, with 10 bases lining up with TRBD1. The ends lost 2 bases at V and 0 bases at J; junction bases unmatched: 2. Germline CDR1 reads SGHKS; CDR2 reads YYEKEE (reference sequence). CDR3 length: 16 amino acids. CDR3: CASSFGQGGSGNTIYF. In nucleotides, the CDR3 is TGTGCCAGCAGCTTCGGACAGGGGGGCTCTGGAAACACCATATATTTT. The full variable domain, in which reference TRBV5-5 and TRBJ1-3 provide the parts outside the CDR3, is DAGVTQSPTHLIKTRGQQVTLRCSPISGHKSVSWYQQVLGQGPQFIFQYYEKEERGRGNFPDRFSARQFPNYSSELNVNALLLGDSALYLCASSFGQGGSGNTIYFGEGSWLTVV.